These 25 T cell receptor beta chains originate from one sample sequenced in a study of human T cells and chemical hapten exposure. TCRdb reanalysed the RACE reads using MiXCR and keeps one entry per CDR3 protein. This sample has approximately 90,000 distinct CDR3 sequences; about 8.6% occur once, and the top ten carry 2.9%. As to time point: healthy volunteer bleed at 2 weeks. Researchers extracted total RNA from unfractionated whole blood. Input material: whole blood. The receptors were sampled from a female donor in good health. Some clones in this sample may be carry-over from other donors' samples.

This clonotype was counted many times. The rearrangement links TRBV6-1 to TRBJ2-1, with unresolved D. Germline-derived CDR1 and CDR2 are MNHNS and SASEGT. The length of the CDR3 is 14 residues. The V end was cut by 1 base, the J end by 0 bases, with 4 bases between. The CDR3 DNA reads TGTGCCAGCAGTGAAGACATCTCCTACAATGAGCAGTTCTTC. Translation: CASSEDISYNEQFF.

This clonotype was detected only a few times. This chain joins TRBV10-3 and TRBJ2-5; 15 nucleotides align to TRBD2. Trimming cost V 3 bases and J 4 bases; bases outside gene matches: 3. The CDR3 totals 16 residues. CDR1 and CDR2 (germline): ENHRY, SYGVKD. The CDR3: CAISEGLAGGAETQYF. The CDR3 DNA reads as TGTGCCATCAGTGAAGGACTAGCGGGGGGGGCAGAGACCCAGTACTTC.

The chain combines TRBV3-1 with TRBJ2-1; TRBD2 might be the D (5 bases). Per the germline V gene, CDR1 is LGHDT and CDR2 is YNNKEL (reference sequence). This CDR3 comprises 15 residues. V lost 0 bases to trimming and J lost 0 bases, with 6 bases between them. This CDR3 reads CASSQEGSSYNEQFF. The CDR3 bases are TGTGCCAGCAGCCAAGAGGGGAGCTCCTACAATGAGCAGTTCTTC.

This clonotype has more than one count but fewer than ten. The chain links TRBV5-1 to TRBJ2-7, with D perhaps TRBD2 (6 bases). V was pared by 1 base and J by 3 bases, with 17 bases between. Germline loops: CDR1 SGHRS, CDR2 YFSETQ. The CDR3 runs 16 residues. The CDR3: CASSLNLGQGLYEQYF. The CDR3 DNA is TGCGCCAGCAGCTTGAACCTGGGTCAGGGACTCTACGAGCAGTACTTC.

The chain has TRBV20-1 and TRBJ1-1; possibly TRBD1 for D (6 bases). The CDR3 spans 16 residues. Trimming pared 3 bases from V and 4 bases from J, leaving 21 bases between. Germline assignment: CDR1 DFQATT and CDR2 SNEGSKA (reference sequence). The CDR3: CSASPVLQGLGTEAFF. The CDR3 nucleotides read TGCAGTGCTAGTCCCGTACTCCAGGGGTTGGGCACTGAAGCTTTCTTT.

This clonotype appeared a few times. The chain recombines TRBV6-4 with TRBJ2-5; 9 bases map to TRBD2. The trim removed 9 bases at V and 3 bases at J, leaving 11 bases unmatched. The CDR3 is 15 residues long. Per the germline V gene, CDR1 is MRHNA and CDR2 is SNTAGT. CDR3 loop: CARQQLAGEKETQYF. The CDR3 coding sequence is TGTGCCAGACAGCAATTAGCGGGAGAGAAAGAGACCCAGTACTTC.

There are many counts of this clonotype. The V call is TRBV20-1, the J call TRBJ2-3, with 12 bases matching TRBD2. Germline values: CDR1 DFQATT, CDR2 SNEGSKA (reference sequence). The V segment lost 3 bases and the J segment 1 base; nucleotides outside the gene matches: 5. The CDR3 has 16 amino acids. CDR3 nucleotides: TGCAGTGCTAGGCTAGCGGGAGGGCCGGGCACAGATACGCAGTATTTT. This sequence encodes CSARLAGGPGTDTQYF.

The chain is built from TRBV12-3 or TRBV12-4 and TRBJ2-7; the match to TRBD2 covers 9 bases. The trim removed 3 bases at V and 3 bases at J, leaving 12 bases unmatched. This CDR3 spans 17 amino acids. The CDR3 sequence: CASSLVPGGLANYEQYF. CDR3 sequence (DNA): TGTGCCAGCAGTTTGGTTCCAGGGGGACTAGCAAACTACGAGCAGTACTTC.

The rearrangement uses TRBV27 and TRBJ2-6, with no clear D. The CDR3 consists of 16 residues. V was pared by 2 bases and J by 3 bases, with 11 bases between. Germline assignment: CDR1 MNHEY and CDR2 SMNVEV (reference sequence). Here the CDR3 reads CASSLDAVGGANVLTF. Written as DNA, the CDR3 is TGTGCCAGCAGTTTAGACGCCGTAGGTGGGGCCAACGTCCTGACTTTC.

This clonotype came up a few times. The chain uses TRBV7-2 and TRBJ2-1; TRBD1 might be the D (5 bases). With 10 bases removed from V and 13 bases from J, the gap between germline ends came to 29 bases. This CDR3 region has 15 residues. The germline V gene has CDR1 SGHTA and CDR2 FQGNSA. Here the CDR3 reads CAIEGARRESVVQFF. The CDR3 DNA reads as TGTGCCATAGAAGGGGCGCGAAGGGAATCGGTTGTACAGTTCTTC.

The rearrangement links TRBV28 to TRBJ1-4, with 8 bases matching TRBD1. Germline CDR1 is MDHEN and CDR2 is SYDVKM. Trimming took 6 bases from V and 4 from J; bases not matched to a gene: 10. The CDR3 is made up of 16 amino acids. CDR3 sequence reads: CASRSQGARDNEKLFF. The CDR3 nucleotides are TGTGCCAGCAGATCGCAGGGGGCGCGGGATAATGAAAAACTGTTTTTT. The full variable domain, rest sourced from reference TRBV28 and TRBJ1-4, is DVKVTQSSRYLVKRTGEKVFLECVQDMDHENMFWYRQDPGLGLRLIYFSYDVKMKEKGDIPEGYSVSREKKERFSLILESASTNQTSMYLCASRSQGARDNEKLFFGSGTQLSVL.

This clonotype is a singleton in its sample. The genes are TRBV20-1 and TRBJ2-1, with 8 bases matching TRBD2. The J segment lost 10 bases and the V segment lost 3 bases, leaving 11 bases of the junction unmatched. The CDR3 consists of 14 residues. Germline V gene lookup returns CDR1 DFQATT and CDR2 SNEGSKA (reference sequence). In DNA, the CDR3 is TGCAGTGCTAGCGGGGCGGGAGGTTTGGGCGAGCAGTTCTTC. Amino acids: CSASGAGGLGEQFF.

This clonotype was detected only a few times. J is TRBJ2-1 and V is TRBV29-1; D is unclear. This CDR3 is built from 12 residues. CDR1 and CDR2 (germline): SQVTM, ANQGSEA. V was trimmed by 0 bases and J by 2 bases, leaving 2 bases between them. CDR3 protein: CSVEETYNEQFF. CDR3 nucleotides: TGCAGCGTTGAAGAAACCTACAATGAGCAGTTCTTC.

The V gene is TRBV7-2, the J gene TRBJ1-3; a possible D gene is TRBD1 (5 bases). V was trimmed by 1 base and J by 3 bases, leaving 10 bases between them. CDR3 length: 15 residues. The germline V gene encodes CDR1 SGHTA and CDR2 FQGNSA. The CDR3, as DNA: TGTGCCAGCAGCTTAGTACCGACAGATGGAAACACCATATATTTT. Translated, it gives CASSLVPTDGNTIYF.

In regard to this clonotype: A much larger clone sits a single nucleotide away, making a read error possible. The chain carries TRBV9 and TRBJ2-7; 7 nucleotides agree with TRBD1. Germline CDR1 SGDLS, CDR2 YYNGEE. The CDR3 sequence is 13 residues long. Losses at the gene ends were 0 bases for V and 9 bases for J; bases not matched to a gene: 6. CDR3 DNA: TGTGCCAGCAGCGTAGGAGGGACAGACGTGCAGTACTTC. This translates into CASSVGGTDVQYF.

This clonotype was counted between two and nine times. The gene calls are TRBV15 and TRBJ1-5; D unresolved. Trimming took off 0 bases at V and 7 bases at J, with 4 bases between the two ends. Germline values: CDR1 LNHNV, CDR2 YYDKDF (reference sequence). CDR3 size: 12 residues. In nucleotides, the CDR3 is TGTGCCACCAGCAGAGATGTGCAGCCCCAGCATTTT. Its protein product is CATSRDVQPQHF.

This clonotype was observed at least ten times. This CDR3 is CASSLRARHSYEQYF. CDR3 DNA: TGTGCCAGCAGTTTAAGGGCTAGACACTCCTACGAGCAGTACTTC. The chain couples TRBV12-3 or TRBV12-4 to TRBJ2-7; unclear D gene. V lost 2 bases and J 0 bases, leaving 11 bases between the germline ends. This CDR3 comprises 15 residues.

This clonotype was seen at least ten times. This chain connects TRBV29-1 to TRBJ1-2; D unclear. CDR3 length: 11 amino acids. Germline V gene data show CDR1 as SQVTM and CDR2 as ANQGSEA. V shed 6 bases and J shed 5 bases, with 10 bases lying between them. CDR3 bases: TGCAGCGTGCTTCTGTCTTATGGCTACACCTTC. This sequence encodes CSVLLSYGYTF.

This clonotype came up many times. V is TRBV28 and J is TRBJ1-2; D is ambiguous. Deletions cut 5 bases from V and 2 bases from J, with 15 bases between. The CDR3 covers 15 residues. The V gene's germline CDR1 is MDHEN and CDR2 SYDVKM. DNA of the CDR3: TGTGCCAGCAGTCCCCCCTTGGGCGGGAACTATGGCTACACCTTC. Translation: CASSPPLGGNYGYTF.

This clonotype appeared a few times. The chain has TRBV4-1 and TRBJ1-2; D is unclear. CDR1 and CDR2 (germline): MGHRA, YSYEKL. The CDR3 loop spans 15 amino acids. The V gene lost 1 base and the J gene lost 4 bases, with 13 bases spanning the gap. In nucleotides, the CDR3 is TGCGCCAGCAGCCAAGCAGACGTGGGAATCTATGGCTACACCTTC. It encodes CASSQADVGIYGYTF.

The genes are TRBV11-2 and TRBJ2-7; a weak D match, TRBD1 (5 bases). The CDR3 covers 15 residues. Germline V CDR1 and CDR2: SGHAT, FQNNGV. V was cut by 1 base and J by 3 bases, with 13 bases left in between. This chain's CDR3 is CASSLVPGQNYEQYF. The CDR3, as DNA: TGTGCCAGCAGCTTAGTTCCCGGACAAAACTACGAGCAGTACTTC. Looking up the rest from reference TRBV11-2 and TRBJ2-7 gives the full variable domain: EAGVAQSPRYKIIEKRQSVAFWCNPISGHATLYWYQQILGQGPKLLIQFQNNGVVDDSQLPKDRFSAERLKGVDSTLKIQPAKLEDSAVYLCASSLVPGQNYEQYFGPGTRLTVT.

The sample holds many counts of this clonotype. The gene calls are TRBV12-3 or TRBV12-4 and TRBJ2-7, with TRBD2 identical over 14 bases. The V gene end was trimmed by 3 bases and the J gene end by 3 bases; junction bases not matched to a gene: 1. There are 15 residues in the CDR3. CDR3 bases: TGTGCCAGCAGTTTGACTAGCGGGAGGGACTACGAGCAGTACTTC. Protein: CASSLTSGRDYEQYF.

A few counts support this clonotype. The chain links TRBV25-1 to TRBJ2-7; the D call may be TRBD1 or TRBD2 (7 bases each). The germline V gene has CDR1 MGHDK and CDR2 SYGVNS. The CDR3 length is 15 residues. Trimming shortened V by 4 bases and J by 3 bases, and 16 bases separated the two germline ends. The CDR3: CASSAGRGPFYEQYF. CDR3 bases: TGTGCCAGCAGTGCGGGGAGGGGGCCCTTCTACGAGCAGTACTTC.

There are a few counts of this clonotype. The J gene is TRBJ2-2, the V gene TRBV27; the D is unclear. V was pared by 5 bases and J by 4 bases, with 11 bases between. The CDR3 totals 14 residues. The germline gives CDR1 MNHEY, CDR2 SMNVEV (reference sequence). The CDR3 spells CASSMSRLTGELFF. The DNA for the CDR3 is TGTGCCAGCAGTATGAGCCGTCTCACCGGGGAGCTGTTTTTT.

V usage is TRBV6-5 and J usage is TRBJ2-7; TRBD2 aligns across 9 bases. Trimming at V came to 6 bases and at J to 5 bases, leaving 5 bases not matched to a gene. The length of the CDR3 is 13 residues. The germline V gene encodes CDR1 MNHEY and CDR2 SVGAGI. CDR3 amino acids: CASSLGTSNEQYF. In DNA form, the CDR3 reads TGTGCCAGCAGCCTCGGGACTAGCAACGAGCAGTACTTC.